The rows below give T cell receptor beta chains drawn from one sample of a study of blood T cell repertoires in COVID-19. Profiling relied on immunoSEQ multiplex PCR, and the TCRdb table lists in-frame clones only, not all of them. The sample records some 330,000 clones, approximately 88% being singletons. Sequencing was carried out using peripheral blood. These receptors were collected from a woman between 45 and 60 years old with active or convalescent COVID-19. CDR3s include the opening cysteine and the closing phenylalanine or tryptophan. D genes are given only for firm matches. Clone size is stated in some rows and not others, as once, few, many or a class when expanded.

d_call: TRBD2; v_call: TRBV30; j_call: TRBJ2-1; clone_size: -; cdr3_aa: CAWRASGEQFF; cdr3_nt: TGTGCCTGGAGAGCTAGCGGGGAGCAGTTCTTC
d_call: -; v_call: TRBV19; j_call: TRBJ2-1; clone_size: -; cdr3_aa: CASSMSGVLNEQFF; cdr3_nt: TGTGCCAGTAGCATGTCCGGGGTTCTCAATGAGCAGTTCTTC
d_call: TRBD2; v_call: TRBV27; j_call: TRBJ2-7; clone_size: -; cdr3_aa: CASSLSSGPPSYEQYF; cdr3_nt: TGTGCCAGCAGTCTCTCTAGCGGGCCGCCTTCCTACGAGCAGTACTTC
d_call: -; v_call: TRBV6-5; j_call: TRBJ1-2; clone_size: -; cdr3_aa: CATLRQGNLNYGYTF; cdr3_nt: TGTGCCACCCTGCGGCAGGGTAACTTAAACTATGGCTACACCTTC
d_call: TRBD1; v_call: TRBV28; j_call: TRBJ1-2; clone_size: -; cdr3_aa: CASSLTGGGGYTF; cdr3_nt: TGTGCCAGCAGTCTAACAGGGGGCGGTGGCTACACCTTC
d_call: TRBD1; v_call: TRBV29-1; j_call: TRBJ1-1; clone_size: -; cdr3_aa: CSVEDPDRANMNTEAFF; cdr3_nt: TGCAGCGTTGAAGATCCTGACAGGGCCAATATGAACACTGAAGCTTTCTTT
d_call: TRBD1; v_call: TRBV28; j_call: TRBJ1-2; clone_size: -; cdr3_aa: CASSGQGLEYYGYTF; cdr3_nt: TGTGCCAGCAGTGGACAGGGGCTAGAGTACTATGGCTACACCTTC
d_call: TRBD1; v_call: TRBV10-3; j_call: TRBJ2-1; clone_size: -; cdr3_aa: CAISESTTGNEQFF; cdr3_nt: TGTGCCATCAGTGAGTCGACGACAGGGAATGAGCAGTTCTTC
d_call: TRBD2; v_call: TRBV6-2/TRBV6-3; j_call: TRBJ2-1; clone_size: -; cdr3_aa: CASSYPLASGSDEQFF; cdr3_nt: TGTGCCAGCAGTTACCCGCTGGCGAGCGGGAGCGATGAGCAGTTCTTC
d_call: -; v_call: TRBV12-3/TRBV12-4; j_call: TRBJ1-1; clone_size: -; cdr3_aa: CASSLILSTEAFF; cdr3_nt: TGTGCCAGCAGTTTGATACTATCCACTGAAGCTTTCTTT
d_call: -; v_call: TRBV6-2/TRBV6-3; j_call: TRBJ2-3; clone_size: -; cdr3_aa: CASSYQRTQYF; cdr3_nt: TGTGCCAGCAGTTACCAGCGAACGCAGTATTTT
d_call: TRBD1; v_call: TRBV5-1; j_call: TRBJ2-7; clone_size: -; cdr3_aa: CASSPGQDSYEQYF; cdr3_nt: TGCGCCAGCAGCCCCGGACAGGACTCCTACGAGCAGTACTTC
d_call: -; v_call: TRBV11-1; j_call: TRBJ2-3; clone_size: -; cdr3_aa: CASSLLQGPASDTQYF; cdr3_nt: TGTGCCAGCAGCTTACTACAGGGTCCCGCGTCGGATACGCAGTATTTT
d_call: -; v_call: TRBV6-2/TRBV6-3; j_call: TRBJ2-7; clone_size: once; cdr3_aa: CASSYGGRSYEQYF; cdr3_nt: TGTGCCAGCAGTTATGGGGGCCGCTCCTACGAGCAGTACTTC
d_call: TRBD1; v_call: TRBV30; j_call: TRBJ1-3; clone_size: many; cdr3_aa: CAWRTGGTGNTIYF; cdr3_nt: TGTGCCTGGAGGACAGGGGGCACTGGAAACACCATATATTTT
d_call: -; v_call: TRBV7-8; j_call: TRBJ2-2; clone_size: once; cdr3_aa: CASSPPGGTVKFF; cdr3_nt: TGTGCCAGCAGCCCCCCCGGAGGGACGGTAAAGTTTTTT
d_call: TRBD1; v_call: TRBV4-1; j_call: TRBJ1-1; clone_size: -; cdr3_aa: CASSQQGGNTEAFF; cdr3_nt: TGCGCCAGCAGCCAACAGGGGGGGAACACTGAAGCTTTCTTT
d_call: -; v_call: TRBV18; j_call: TRBJ1-3; clone_size: -; cdr3_aa: CASSPRVENTIYF; cdr3_nt: TGTGCCAGCTCACCACGGGTGGAGAACACCATATATTTT
d_call: -; v_call: TRBV27; j_call: TRBJ2-3; clone_size: -; cdr3_aa: CASSFRTDPADTQYF; cdr3_nt: TGTGCCAGCAGTTTTAGAACAGACCCCGCAGATACGCAGTATTTT
d_call: -; v_call: TRBV12-5; j_call: TRBJ2-2; clone_size: -; cdr3_aa: CASGTPNTGELFF; cdr3_nt: TGTGCTAGCGGGACACCTAACACCGGGGAGCTGTTTTTT
d_call: -; v_call: TRBV7-2; j_call: TRBJ2-3; clone_size: -; cdr3_aa: CASREGLRSGTQYF; cdr3_nt: TGTGCCAGCAGGGAGGGGCTCAGGAGTGGTACGCAGTATTTT
d_call: -; v_call: TRBV24-1; j_call: TRBJ2-5; clone_size: -; cdr3_aa: CATSDFGETQYF; cdr3_nt: TGTGCCACCAGTGATTTCGGAGAGACCCAGTACTTC
d_call: -; v_call: TRBV11-3; j_call: TRBJ2-5; clone_size: few; cdr3_aa: CASSLSGGQETQYF; cdr3_nt: TGTGCCAGCAGCTTATCCGGGGGTCAAGAGACCCAGTACTTC
d_call: -; v_call: TRBV27; j_call: TRBJ1-5; clone_size: -; cdr3_aa: CASTLRAGNQPQHF; cdr3_nt: TGTGCCAGTACCCTGCGGGCTGGGAATCAGCCCCAGCATTTT
d_call: TRBD1; v_call: TRBV28; j_call: TRBJ1-4; clone_size: -; cdr3_aa: CASETGPNEKLFF; cdr3_nt: TGTGCCAGCGAGACAGGGCCTAATGAAAAACTGTTTTTT
d_call: -; v_call: TRBV11-2; j_call: TRBJ2-7; clone_size: -; cdr3_aa: CASSRDFYEQYF; cdr3_nt: TGTGCCAGCAGCCGGGACTTTTACGAGCAGTACTTC
d_call: -; v_call: TRBV10-3; j_call: TRBJ1-2; clone_size: -; cdr3_aa: CAISERGGQASNYGYTF; cdr3_nt: TGTGCCATCAGTGAGCGGGGGGGTCAGGCCTCTAACTATGGCTACACCTTC
d_call: TRBD1; v_call: TRBV29-1; j_call: TRBJ1-2; clone_size: -; cdr3_aa: CSVEGRGRWGYTF; cdr3_nt: TGCAGCGTTGAGGGCAGGGGGCGGTGGGGCTACACCTTC
d_call: -; v_call: TRBV25-1; j_call: TRBJ1-1; clone_size: -; cdr3_aa: CASSDPGFEAFF; cdr3_nt: TGTGCCAGCAGTGACCCGGGATTTGAAGCTTTCTTT
d_call: TRBD1; v_call: TRBV9; j_call: TRBJ2-6; clone_size: -; cdr3_aa: CASSVEGRQGAGANVLTF; cdr3_nt: TGTGCCAGCAGCGTAGAGGGTAGACAGGGGGCTGGGGCCAACGTCCTGACTTTC
d_call: -; v_call: TRBV27; j_call: TRBJ1-1; clone_size: -; cdr3_aa: CASSRGQTEYTEAFF; cdr3_nt: TGTGCCAGCAGTCGAGGACAGACTGAATACACTGAAGCTTTCTTT
d_call: TRBD1; v_call: TRBV30; j_call: TRBJ1-6; clone_size: -; cdr3_aa: CAWRGQGATPLHF; cdr3_nt: TGTGCCTGGAGGGGACAGGGGGCGACGCCCCTCCACTTT
d_call: TRBD2; v_call: TRBV7-2; j_call: TRBJ2-5; clone_size: few; cdr3_aa: CASSSGLAGVYQETQYF; cdr3_nt: TGTGCCAGCAGCTCAGGACTAGCGGGAGTTTATCAAGAGACCCAGTACTTC
d_call: -; v_call: TRBV19; j_call: TRBJ2-3; clone_size: -; cdr3_aa: CASKFGRGGTDTQYF; cdr3_nt: TGTGCCAGTAAATTTGGTAGAGGAGGCACAGATACGCAGTATTTT
d_call: TRBD2; v_call: TRBV12-5; j_call: TRBJ2-2; clone_size: -; cdr3_aa: CASGSGTSASNTGELFF; cdr3_nt: TGTGCTAGTGGCTCCGGGACTAGCGCCTCGAACACCGGGGAGCTGTTTTTT
d_call: TRBD2; v_call: TRBV4-1; j_call: TRBJ2-5; clone_size: -; cdr3_aa: CASSQVGLAGDGETQYF; cdr3_nt: TGCGCCAGCAGCCAAGTGGGACTAGCGGGAGACGGGGAGACCCAGTACTTC
d_call: -; v_call: TRBV7-2; j_call: TRBJ2-3; clone_size: -; cdr3_aa: CASSLDLLTGLDTQYF; cdr3_nt: TGTGCCAGCAGCTTAGATCTTTTGACGGGGTTGGATACGCAGTATTTT
d_call: TRBD2; v_call: TRBV7-9; j_call: TRBJ2-7; clone_size: once; cdr3_aa: CASSPLAGSGEQYF; cdr3_nt: TGTGCCAGCAGCCCGCTAGCGGGGTCTGGGGAGCAGTACTTC
d_call: -; v_call: TRBV7-9; j_call: TRBJ2-2; clone_size: -; cdr3_aa: CASSLSPSGEYTGELFF; cdr3_nt: TGTGCCAGCAGCTTAAGCCCCTCAGGGGAATACACCGGGGAGCTGTTTTTT
d_call: TRBD1; v_call: TRBV4-3; j_call: TRBJ1-2; clone_size: -; cdr3_aa: CASSPGPGGNYGYTF; cdr3_nt: TGCGCCAGCAGCCCGGGCCCAGGGGGCAACTATGGCTACACCTTC
d_call: -; v_call: TRBV18; j_call: TRBJ2-3; clone_size: -; cdr3_aa: CASSPRGASTDTQYF; cdr3_nt: TGTGCCAGCTCACCCCGGGGGGCTAGCACAGATACGCAGTATTTT
d_call: TRBD2; v_call: TRBV4-3; j_call: TRBJ2-2; clone_size: -; cdr3_aa: CASSRRLAGQNTGELFF; cdr3_nt: TGCGCCAGCAGCCGCCGACTAGCGGGGCAGAACACCGGGGAGCTGTTTTTT
d_call: -; v_call: TRBV28; j_call: TRBJ2-6; clone_size: -; cdr3_aa: CASSLGWSSGANVLTF; cdr3_nt: TGTGCCAGCAGTTTAGGGTGGAGCTCTGGGGCCAACGTCCTGACTTTC
d_call: -; v_call: TRBV5-4; j_call: TRBJ2-6; clone_size: -; cdr3_aa: CASSLGQVSGANVLTF; cdr3_nt: TGTGCCAGCAGCTTGGGACAGGTCTCTGGGGCCAACGTCCTGACTTTC
d_call: -; v_call: TRBV6-2/TRBV6-3; j_call: TRBJ1-5; clone_size: few; cdr3_aa: CASSYLSGRDGQPQHF; cdr3_nt: TGTGCCAGCAGTTACCTCTCCGGTAGAGATGGTCAGCCCCAGCATTTT
d_call: TRBD1; v_call: TRBV28; j_call: TRBJ1-6; clone_size: -; cdr3_aa: CASSRDSSYNSPLHF; cdr3_nt: TGTGCCAGCAGTAGGGACAGCTCTTATAATTCACCCCTCCACTTT
d_call: -; v_call: TRBV3-1/TRBV3-2; j_call: TRBJ1-2; clone_size: few; cdr3_aa: CASRPTEAGYTF; cdr3_nt: TGTGCCAGCAGACCGACGGAGGCTGGCTACACCTTC
d_call: -; v_call: TRBV25-1; j_call: TRBJ2-7; clone_size: -; cdr3_aa: CASSDSPAGQSWNYEQYF; cdr3_nt: TGTGCCAGCAGTGATTCGCCCGCAGGACAGAGCTGGAACTACGAGCAGTACTTC
d_call: TRBD2; v_call: TRBV20-1; j_call: TRBJ2-1; clone_size: -; cdr3_aa: CSASRTSGSSHNEQFF; cdr3_nt: TGCAGTGCTAGTAGGACTAGCGGGAGCAGCCACAATGAGCAGTTCTTC
d_call: TRBD2; v_call: TRBV4-2; j_call: TRBJ2-7; clone_size: -; cdr3_aa: CASSQEYTGGEYEQYF; cdr3_nt: TGTGCCAGCAGCCAAGAATACACGGGAGGGGAATACGAGCAGTACTTC
d_call: TRBD2; v_call: TRBV7-9; j_call: TRBJ2-7; clone_size: -; cdr3_aa: CASSSRTRLGNEQYF; cdr3_nt: TGTGCCAGCAGCTCCAGGACTAGGTTAGGCAACGAGCAGTACTTC
d_call: -; v_call: TRBV30; j_call: TRBJ2-7; clone_size: -; cdr3_aa: CAWSRYSYEQYF; cdr3_nt: TGTGCCTGGTCGCGGTATTCCTACGAGCAGTACTTC
d_call: -; v_call: TRBV5-1; j_call: TRBJ1-2; clone_size: -; cdr3_aa: CASSLAGGYGYTF; cdr3_nt: TGCGCCAGCAGCTTGGCCGGGGGGTATGGCTACACCTTC
d_call: -; v_call: TRBV27; j_call: TRBJ1-3; clone_size: -; cdr3_aa: CASSLSFRPGEAGNTIYF; cdr3_nt: TGTGCCAGCAGTTTATCGTTTCGGCCAGGGGAAGCTGGAAACACCATATATTTT
d_call: -; v_call: TRBV28; j_call: TRBJ2-7; clone_size: once; cdr3_aa: CASSRTRYEQYF; cdr3_nt: TGTGCCAGCAGTCGGACTCGCTACGAGCAGTACTTC